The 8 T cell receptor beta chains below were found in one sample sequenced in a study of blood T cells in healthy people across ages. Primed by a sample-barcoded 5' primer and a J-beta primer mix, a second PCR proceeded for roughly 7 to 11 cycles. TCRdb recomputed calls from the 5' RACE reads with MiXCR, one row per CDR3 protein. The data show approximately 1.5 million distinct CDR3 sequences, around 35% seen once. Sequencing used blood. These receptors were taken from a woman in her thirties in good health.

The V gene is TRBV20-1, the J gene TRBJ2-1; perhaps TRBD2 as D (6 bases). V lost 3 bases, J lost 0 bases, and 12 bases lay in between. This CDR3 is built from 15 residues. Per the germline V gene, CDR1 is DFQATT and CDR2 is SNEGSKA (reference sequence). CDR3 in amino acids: CSARRGVLSYNEQFF. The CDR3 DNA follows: TGCAGTGCTAGGCGCGGGGTCCTCTCCTACAATGAGCAGTTCTTC.

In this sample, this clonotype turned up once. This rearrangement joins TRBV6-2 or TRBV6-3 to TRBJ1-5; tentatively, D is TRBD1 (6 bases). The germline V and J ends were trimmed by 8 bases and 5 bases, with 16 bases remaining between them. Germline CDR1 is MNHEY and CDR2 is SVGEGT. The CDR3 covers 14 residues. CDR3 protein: CASSSRGWDQPQHF. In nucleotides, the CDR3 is TGTGCCAGCTCCAGCAGGGGTTGGGATCAGCCCCAGCATTTT.

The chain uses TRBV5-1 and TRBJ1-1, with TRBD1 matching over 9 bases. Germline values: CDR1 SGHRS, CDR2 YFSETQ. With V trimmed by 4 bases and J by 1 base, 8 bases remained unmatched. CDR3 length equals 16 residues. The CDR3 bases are TGCGCCAGCAGCCTCCGAGGGGACAGGGCGAACACTGAAGCTTTCTTT. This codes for CASSLRGDRANTEAFF.

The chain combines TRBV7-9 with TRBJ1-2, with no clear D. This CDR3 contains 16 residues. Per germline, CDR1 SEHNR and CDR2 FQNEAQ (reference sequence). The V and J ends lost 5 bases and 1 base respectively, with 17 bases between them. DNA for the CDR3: TGTGCCAGCAGCCATCCCTCACGGCGGTTTAACTATGGCTACACCTTC. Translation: CASSHPSRRFNYGYTF.

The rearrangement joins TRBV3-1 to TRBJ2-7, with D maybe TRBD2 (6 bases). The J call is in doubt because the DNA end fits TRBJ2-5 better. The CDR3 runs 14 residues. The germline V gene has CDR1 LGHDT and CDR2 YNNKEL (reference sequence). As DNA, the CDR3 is TGTGCCAGCAGCCAAGGGAGGGGCGGGAAGACCCAGTACTTC. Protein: CASSQGRGGKTQYF.

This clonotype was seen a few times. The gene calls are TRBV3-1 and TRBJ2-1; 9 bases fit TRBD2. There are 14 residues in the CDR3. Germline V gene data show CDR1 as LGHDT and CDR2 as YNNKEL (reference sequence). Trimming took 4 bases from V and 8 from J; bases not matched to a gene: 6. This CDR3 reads CASSPGLADDEQFF. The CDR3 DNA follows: TGTGCCAGCAGCCCGGGACTAGCTGATGATGAGCAGTTCTTC.

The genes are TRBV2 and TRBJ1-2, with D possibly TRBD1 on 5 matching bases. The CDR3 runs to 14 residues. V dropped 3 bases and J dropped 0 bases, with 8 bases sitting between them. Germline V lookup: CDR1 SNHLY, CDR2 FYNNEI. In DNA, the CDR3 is TGTGCCAGCAGTGATCGGGGCTCTAACTATGGCTACACCTTC. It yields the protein CASSDRGSNYGYTF.

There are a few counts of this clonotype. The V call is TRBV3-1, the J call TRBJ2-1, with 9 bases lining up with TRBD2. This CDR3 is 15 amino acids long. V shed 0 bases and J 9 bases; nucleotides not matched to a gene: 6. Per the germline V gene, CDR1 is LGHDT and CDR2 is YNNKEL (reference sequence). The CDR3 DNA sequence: TGTGCCAGCAGCCAAGATCTTGCGGGGGGGCGTGAGCAGTTCTTC. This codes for CASSQDLAGGREQFF.